The source of this TCR beta chain is a study of cytomegalovirus exposure and HLA in healthy donors. Overall study findings and caveats: Several top significant clusters appeared, in a later analysis, to be linked to common viral pathogens. TCR beta V- and J-gene trimming was later associated with a missense DCLRE1C variant. In vitro, a few CMV-associated chains proved specific for CMV antigens.

With regard to this clone: Its cognate antigen is unknown.

This PCR relied on a set of 60 Vbeta primers and 13 Jbeta primers. TCRdb's copy holds only in-frame clones and misses some; the assay was immunoSEQ multiplex PCR. The sample records some 150,000 clones, 78% being singletons. CDR1 GTSNPN and CDR2 SVGIG come from the germline V gene (reference sequence). The CDR3 covers 13 residues. Trimming at V came to 2 bases and at J to 3 bases, leaving 4 bases not matched to a gene. Sequencing was done on a sample of PBMCs. J is TRBJ2-7 and V is TRBV30; 7 bases match TRBD2. This clonotype was sampled from a male donor in good health and CMV-seronegative. CDR3 DNA: TGTGCCTGGAGTCGGGGGGTTGGCTACGAGCAGTACTTC. This translates into CAWSRGVGYEQYF. Full variable domain (outside the CDR3, taken from reference TRBV30 and TRBJ2-7): SQTIHQWPATLVQPVGSPLSLECTVEGTSNPNLYWYRQAAGRGLQLLFYSVGIGQISSEVPQNLSASRPQDRQFILSSKKLLLSDSGFYLCAWSRGVGYEQYFGPGTRLTVT.